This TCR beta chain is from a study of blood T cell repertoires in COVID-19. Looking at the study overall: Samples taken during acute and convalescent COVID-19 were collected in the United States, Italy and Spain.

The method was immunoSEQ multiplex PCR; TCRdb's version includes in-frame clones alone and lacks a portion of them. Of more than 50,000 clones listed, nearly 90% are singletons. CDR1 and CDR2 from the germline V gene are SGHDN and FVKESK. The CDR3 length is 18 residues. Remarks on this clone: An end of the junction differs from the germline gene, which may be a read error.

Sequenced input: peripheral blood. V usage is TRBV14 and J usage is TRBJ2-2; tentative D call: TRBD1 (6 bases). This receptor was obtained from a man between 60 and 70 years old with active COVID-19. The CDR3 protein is CAGSQDVLGTSFPGELFF. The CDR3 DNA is TGTGCCGGCAGCCAAGATGTGTTAGGGACATCTTTCCCCGGGGAGCTGTTTTTT.